The 8 T cell receptor beta chains in this list originate from one sample, sequenced in a study of OX40 agonist ivuxolimab in advanced cancers. Profiled with immunoSEQ multiplex PCR; TCRdb holds only in-frame clones, not every one. The sample yields approximately 77,000 clones, over 75% seen once. The sequenced sample was CD4+ or CD8+ T cells sorted from blood, obtained in a trial of the OX40 agonist ivuxolimab. The receptors were gathered from an adult with an advanced solid tumor such as melanoma, head and neck, liver or kidney cancer.

The chain has TRBV4-2 and TRBJ2-5; D possibly corresponds to TRBD1 (5 bases). Germline V gene data show CDR1 as LGHNA and CDR2 as YNFKEQ. The V and J ends lost 0 bases and 1 base respectively, with 12 bases between them. The CDR3 is 16 residues long. CDR3 DNA: TGTGCCAGCAGCCAAGAATATAGGCAGGGCCAAGAGACCCAGTACTTC. This codes for CASSQEYRQGQETQYF.

The chain uses TRBV7-8 and TRBJ2-1; D not resolved. The V gene lost 1 base and the J gene lost 3 bases, with 13 bases spanning the gap. The CDR3 is 16 amino acids. The germline V gene encodes CDR1 SGHVS and CDR2 FQNEAQ. CDR3 in amino acids: CASSLVSTPYYNEQFF. CDR3 DNA sequence: TGTGCCAGCAGCTTAGTGTCTACCCCATACTACAATGAGCAGTTCTTC.

This clone was seen only a few times. The chain uses TRBV11-1 and TRBJ2-5; either TRBD1 or TRBD2 may fit D (5 bases each). This CDR3 comprises 13 residues. V dropped 4 bases and J dropped 11 bases, with 17 bases sitting between them. Germline CDR1 reads SGHAT; CDR2 reads FQDESV (reference sequence). The CDR3 here is CASSSGRAGEQYF. CDR3 sequence (DNA): TGTGCCAGCAGCTCGGGACGGGCCGGAGAGCAGTACTTC.

The CDR3 DNA is TGTGCCAGCAGGGGGGAAACCGGGCGTAACTACGAGCAGTACTTC. Protein product: CASRGETGRNYEQYF. The chain employs TRBV6-1 and TRBJ2-7; D is perhaps TRBD1 or TRBD2 (5 bases each). The CDR3 has 15 amino acids. V lost 6 bases and J 3 bases, leaving 18 bases between the germline ends. Germline CDR1 reads MNHNS; CDR2 reads SASEGT.

The chain recombines TRBV2 with TRBJ2-2; 8 nucleotides align to TRBD2. CDR1 and CDR2 from the germline V gene are SNHLY and FYNNEI. V shed 3 bases and J 7 bases; nucleotides not matched to a gene: 4. CDR3 size: 14 residues. The CDR3 DNA is TGTGCCAGCAGTGAGCGGGGGGCGAGCGGGGAGCTGTTTTTT. Its protein is CASSERGASGELFF.

The V call is TRBV19, the J call TRBJ1-4; D call uncertain. V lost 7 bases and J 5 bases, leaving 11 bases between the germline ends. The CDR3 loop spans 13 amino acids. CDR1 is LNHDA, CDR2 SQIVND, per germline (reference sequence). CDR3 loop: CASTFGGNEKLFF. As DNA, the CDR3 is TGTGCCAGTACGTTCGGTGGAAATGAAAAACTGTTTTTT.

The rearrangement uses TRBV10-2 and TRBJ1-1; the D gene is possibly TRBD1 (6 bases). This CDR3 has 16 residues. With 6 bases removed from V and 5 bases from J, the gap between germline ends came to 22 bases. Germline V lookup: CDR1 WSHSY, CDR2 SAAADI. CDR3 sequence: CASRRRGGRTRTEAFF. The CDR3 bases are TGCGCCAGCAGGCGGAGGGGGGGACGAACACGGACTGAAGCTTTCTTT.

The chain has TRBV7-2 and TRBJ1-1; D not certain. The V end lost 5 bases, the J end lost 4 bases, and 14 bases lay between the germline ends. The germline gives CDR1 SGHTA, CDR2 FQGNSA. The CDR3 sequence is 14 residues long. The CDR3 loop reads CASSLWDSSTEAFF. The CDR3 nucleotides read TGTGCCAGCAGCCTATGGGATTCGTCCACTGAAGCTTTCTTT. Supplemented by reference TRBV7-2 and TRBJ1-1, the full variable domain reads GAGVSQSPSNKVTEKGKDVELRCDPISGHTALYWYRQSLGQGLEFLIYFQGNSAPDKSGLPSDRFSAERTGGSVSTLTIQRTQQEDSAVYLCASSLWDSSTEAFFGQGTRLTVV.